A single T cell receptor (beta chain) is shown here with its context. This clonotype is medium-sized (0.01 to 0.1%) in terms of sample share. Its antigen has not been determined. No base qualities exist here, and no much larger clone lies one base off it. Using SuperScript III with primers targeting the alpha and beta constant regions, around 530 ng of RNA was reverse transcribed. Separate alpha and beta chain libraries were made by chain-specific third strand synthesis with multiplexing indices. To avoid primer bias, the protocol used one single primer pair to amplify every rearrangement within a chain, and the protocol also attached molecular barcodes to each cDNA molecule. T4 RNA Ligase 1 joined purified cDNA to a 5' RACE adapter that carried a random hexamer and the SP2 sequencing primer site. Second strand synthesis was primed from the SP2 site with Phusion polymerase, using slow temperature ramps to favor optimal annealing. Each molecule's 12-nucleotide barcode consisted of two random hexamer sequences, both added before amplification and joined together. P5 and P7 adapter elements plus a second index were added in a short first PCR, which was followed by a roughly 21-cycle amplification PCR with P5s and P7 primers. In total the libraries went through around 26 PCR cycles, after which the libraries were quantified on a Qubit, sized on a Bioanalyzer, and diluted to around 3.9 nM. Normalized libraries were sequenced on an Illumina MiSeq with 2 x 250 paired-end kits. Reverse transcription reactions underwent purification over MinElute columns, with elution into roughly 10 ul Tris-Cl. The adapter ligations were run for around 23 hours at 16 degrees C, and AMPure XP beads at a 1:1 ratio were afterwards used to clean them. On the study's bioinformatics: A modified Decombinator processed the demultiplexed FASTQ files and output V, J, insert and barcode information. Sequences that shared a barcode but differed from the dominant sequence were treated as errors and discarded, and barcodes were clustered at Levenshtein distance 3 and counted to estimate the original cDNA molecules. The R packages ineq, vegan, igraph and RCytoscape were used for downstream analyses, with IMGT nomenclature and CDR3 definitions applied. To avoid skew from clonal expansion, each TCR was counted once, and V gene usage was computed over distinct sequences. Whenever two unique CDR3 amino acid sequences within a donor differed by a single Levenshtein edit, similarity networks linked them. The authors compiled published HIV-specific CDR3s (around 90 alpha, roughly 650 beta) and CMV-specific CDR3s (roughly twelve alpha, a few hundred beta) and searched for them in the repertoires. Lower sequence numbers were not the cause of the decreased diversity in patients, as random subsampling to size-matched repertoires showed. In TCRdb, the public reads were trimmed at Q25 with fastp and aligned with MiXCR, with productive beta chains retained. Identical CDR3 protein sequences are pooled into one entry, listed with their most common genes and DNA. The V and J calls were not made by the authors but by TCRdb's processing. This sample comprises over 10,000 distinct CDR3 sequences, around 9.9% of them detected only once. Around 6% of the sample comes from the top ten.

The sample is drawn from a study of HIV-infected patients and healthy controls (dated by TCRdb to the mid-2010s). Background on the whole study: Whether deep TCR repertoire sequencing of small blood samples from HIV patients could capture immune perturbation and reconstitution was tested in the study.

Whole blood was used without cell fractionation, so the repertoire reflected all unsorted peripheral T cells. About 9 uninfected healthy donors were sampled as controls, a few of whom were sampled twice roughly three months apart. For RNA extraction, roughly 2.7 ml of peripheral blood was drawn into Tempus tubes. Residual genomic DNA was removed with the TURBO-DNase kit and globin mRNA was depleted with GLOBINclear. V and J lose 5 bases and 6 bases, and a span of 10 bases separates them. For CDR1 and CDR2, the germline V gene (reference sequence) lists DFQATT and SNEGSKA. There are 11 amino acids in the CDR3, from cysteine to phenylalanine inclusive. Of the read, only the CDR3 DNA is kept; its 33 bases are in frame from base 1. Overall study results and their limits: Alpha-beta chain pairing was not determined in the samples. Compared with controls, HIV-infected patients showed significantly different mean usage of eight alpha and eight beta V genes. Comparisons were complicated by unequal numbers of distinct sequences between patients and controls, and rare events from HIV-infected data were overweighted by size-matching. By Jaccard index and by the count of highly shared sequences, healthy controls shared more CDR3s between individuals than HIV+ patients did. MAIT cell alpha-chain CDR3s were present at high frequency in healthy controls but severely depleted in HIV+ repertoires. HIV-associated CDR3s exhibited a significant reduction in frequency during therapy, whereas CMV-associated CDR3s exhibited no significant change, although the majority increased in frequency. In HIV-infected patients, the apparent post-therapy recovery of the Gini index was not replicated in size-matched repertoire data. The study cohorts differed slightly in age and sex profile, but those differences did not account for the observed differences in diversity. The study did not determine donor HLA types. Healthy control repertoires showed roughly threefold more distinct CDR3s and higher Shannon diversity than untreated HIV+ repertoires. Processing included only sixteen HIV-infected individuals, and this was regarded by the authors as a major limit on how widely the findings apply. Sequencing depth was restricted by the use of whole blood, which also prevented the dynamics of distinct T-cell subpopulations from being separated. Significantly higher mean Gini indices were seen in HIV-infected repertoires than in controls, possibly reflecting oligoclonality.

The chain is encoded by TRBV20-1 joined to TRBJ1-2, with the D gene too uncertain to name. Sequencing input: blood. The origin of this receptor is an adult in good health. CDR3 loop: CSAGERNGYTF. The nucleotide sequence reads as follows: TGCAGTGCTGGGGAGAGGAATGGCTACACCTTC.